Given below is one T cell receptor beta chain in context. In germline, CDR1 is SGHTA, CDR2 FQGNSA. The ends were cut back, 3 bases at V and 4 bases at J, with 13 bases in the middle. This CDR3 spans 15 amino acids. This sample was included in a study of blood T cell repertoires in COVID-19. Per the original methods: Counts of nucleated cells, estimated from reference gene primer amplification, were obtained. The protocol was immunoSEQ multiplex PCR, while the TCRdb copy is restricted to in-frame clones and leaves out a portion. V and J calls and clone size are those listed in that table; D and trimming were worked out from the DNA. There are approximately 290,000 clones in the sample; 75% to 90% occur only once, and 0.75% to 0.9% lies in the top ten.

The source is a man aged 30 to 45 with acute or convalescent COVID-19. The source material was peripheral blood. The J gene is TRBJ2-1, the V gene TRBV7-2; weak D call: TRBD1 (5 bases). CDR3: CASSLDNEPYNEQFF. CDR3 coding DNA: TGTGCCAGCAGCTTGGACAACGAACCATACAATGAGCAGTTCTTC.